This T cell receptor beta chain was captured in a study of T-cell memory formation after mild COVID-19. General study results and limits: A second wave of clones peaked on day 37, and their SARS-CoV-2 specificity went unconfirmed. Mainly CM and EM harbored the contracting CD4+ clones; mainly EMRA harbored the CD8+ ones. Contracting clones from day 15 to 85 had balanced CD4/CD8; later expanders favoured CD4+.

This clonotype has just a few counts. Its antigen is unidentified. Looked up from germline, CDR1 is SEHNR and CDR2 is FQNEAQ (reference sequence). The CDR3 loop spans 15 amino acids. V was clipped by 5 bases and J by 8 bases, with 21 bases between them. From the 5' RACE reads, TCRdb called clonotypes with MiXCR, one entry per CDR3 protein. The sample gives about 210,000 distinct CDR3 sequences, 10% to 13% of which show up once; just over 3% is in the top ten. The chain employs TRBV7-9 and TRBJ1-2, with D uncertain. This receptor was identified in a man aged 18-30 years who had mild COVID-19 (a few samples of this study predate the infection). Cell type and time point are not known. The sample was PBMCs or a T cell subset sorted from them (not recorded which). CDR3: CASSPTGVRVDGYTF. The CDR3 nucleotides read TGTGCCAGCAGCCCCACCGGGGTGAGGGTGGACGGCTACACCTTC.